This TCR beta chain was retrieved from a study of T cells of healthy individuals. This clonotype was detected only a few times. Using its own MiXCR run on the 5' RACE reads, TCRdb lists one record per CDR3 protein. The sample records about 60,000 distinct CDR3 sequences, about a sixth being singletons. The CDR3 is 15 residues long. Per the germline V gene, CDR1 is SGDLS and CDR2 is YYNGEE. V was cut by 0 bases and J by 4 bases, with 10 bases left in between. J is TRBJ2-2 and V is TRBV9; D may correspond to TRBD1 or TRBD2 (5 bases each). This TCR came from a human donor in good health. As DNA, the CDR3 is TGTGCCAGCAGCGTAGGGGGGACGAGCACCGGGGAGCTGTTTTTT. Encoded protein: CASSVGGTSTGELFF.